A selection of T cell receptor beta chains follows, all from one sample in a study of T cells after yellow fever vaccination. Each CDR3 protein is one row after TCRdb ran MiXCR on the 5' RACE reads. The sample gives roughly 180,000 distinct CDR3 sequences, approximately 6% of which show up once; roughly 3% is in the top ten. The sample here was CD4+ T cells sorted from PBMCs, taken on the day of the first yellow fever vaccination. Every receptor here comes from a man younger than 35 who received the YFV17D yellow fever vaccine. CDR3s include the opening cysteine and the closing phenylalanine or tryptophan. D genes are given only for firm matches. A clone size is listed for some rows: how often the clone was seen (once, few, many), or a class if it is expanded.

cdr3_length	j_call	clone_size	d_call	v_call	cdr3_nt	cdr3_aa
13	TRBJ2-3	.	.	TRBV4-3	TGCGCCAGCAGCCAAGAAACGTGGGATACGCAGTATTTT	CASSQETWDTQYF
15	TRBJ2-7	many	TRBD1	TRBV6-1	TGTGCCAGCAGTGCTTCCGGGACAGGGGCCTACGAGCAGTACTTC	CASSASGTGAYEQYF
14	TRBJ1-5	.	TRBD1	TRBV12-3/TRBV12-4	TGTGCCAGCAGGGTTGACAGGGAACGTCAGCCCCAGCATTTT	CASRVDRERQPQHF
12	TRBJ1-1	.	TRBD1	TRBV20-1	TGCAGTGCTAGGCAGGGGGACACTGAAGCTTTCTTT	CSARQGDTEAFF
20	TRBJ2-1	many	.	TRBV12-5	TGTGCTAGTGGTTTGGTACGAACCTATCCGCGGGACAACTCCTACAATGAGCAGTTCTTC	CASGLVRTYPRDNSYNEQFF
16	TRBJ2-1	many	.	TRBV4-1	TGCGCCAGCAGCCAATTACGGGTTCTGGACTACAATGAGCAGTTCTTC	CASSQLRVLDYNEQFF
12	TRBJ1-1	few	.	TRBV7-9	TGTGCCAGCAGCGTGATCGGGGTTGAAGCTTTCTTT	CASSVIGVEAFF
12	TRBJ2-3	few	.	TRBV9	TGTGCCAGCAGCGAGGACCAGGATACGCAGTATTTT	CASSEDQDTQYF
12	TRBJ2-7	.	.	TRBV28	TGTGCCAGCAGTTTGGGGGCCTACGAGCAGTACTTC	CASSLGAYEQYF
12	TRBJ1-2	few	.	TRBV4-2	TGTGCCAGCAGCCAAGTCGGGGATGGCTACACCTTC	CASSQVGDGYTF
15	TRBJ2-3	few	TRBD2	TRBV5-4	TGTGCCAGCAGCACCCGACTAGCGGGGACAGATACGCAGTATTTT	CASSTRLAGTDTQYF
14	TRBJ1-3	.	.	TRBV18	TGTGCCACCAGACAGGCGAGCTCTGGAAACACCATATATTTT	CATRQASSGNTIYF
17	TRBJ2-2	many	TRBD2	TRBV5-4	TGTGCCAGCAGCCCACTTACACTAGCGGGGTCAACCGGGGAGCTGTTTTTT	CASSPLTLAGSTGELFF
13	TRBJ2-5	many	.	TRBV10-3	TGTGCCATTAGCCGGGCAGACCAAGAGACCCAGTACTTC	CAISRADQETQYF
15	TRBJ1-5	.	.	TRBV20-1	TGCAGTGCTAGGAAGCAAGAGGGCGGAACTCAGCCCCAGCATTTT	CSARKQEGGTQPQHF
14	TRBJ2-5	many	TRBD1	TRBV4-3	TGCGCCAGCAGCCTTGAGCTCAGGGGGGAGACCCAGTACTTC	CASSLELRGETQYF
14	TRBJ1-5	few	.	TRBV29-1	TGCAGCGTTAAAGACCGGGACGCTAATCAGCCCCAGCATTTT	CSVKDRDANQPQHF
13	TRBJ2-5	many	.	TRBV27	TGTGCCAGCACCTCGACAGGTCGGGAGACCCAGTACTTC	CASTSTGRETQYF
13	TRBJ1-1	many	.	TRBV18	TGTGCCAGCTCACCTGATCGAGGGGTTGAAGCTTTCTTT	CASSPDRGVEAFF
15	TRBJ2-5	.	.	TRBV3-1	TGTGCCAGCAGCCAGATGGAGGGGGGCTGGGAGACCCAGTACTTC	CASSQMEGGWETQYF
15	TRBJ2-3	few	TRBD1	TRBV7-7	TGTGCCAGCAGCACGGGACAGGGGGCTACAGATACGCAGTATTTT	CASSTGQGATDTQYF
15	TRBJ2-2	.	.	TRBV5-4	TGTGCCAGCAGCTTGGACGGGATTAACACCGGGGAGCTGTTTTTT	CASSLDGINTGELFF
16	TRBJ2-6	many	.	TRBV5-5	TGTGCCAGCAGGCAGATCAGGGGAGCTGGGGCCAACGTCCTGACTTTC	CASRQIRGAGANVLTF
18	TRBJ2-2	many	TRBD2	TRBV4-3	TGCGCCAGCAGCCAAGCCATCAGCGGGGCCTACGGGGGCGGGGAGCTGTTTTTT	CASSQAISGAYGGGELFF
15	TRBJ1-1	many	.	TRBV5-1	TGCGCCACCCGGGGGACCGTCCAGGAGAACACTGAAGCTTTCTTT	CATRGTVQENTEAFF
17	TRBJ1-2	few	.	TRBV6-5	TGTGCCAGCAGTTACTCGATTGCCCGATACTCCACTTATGGCTACACCTTC	CASSYSIARYSTYGYTF
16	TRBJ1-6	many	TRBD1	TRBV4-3	TGCGCCAGCAGCCAAGCAGTGACAGGGGGCGATTCACCCCTCCACTTT	CASSQAVTGGDSPLHF
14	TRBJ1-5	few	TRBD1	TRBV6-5	TGTGCCAGCACTAGACAGGGCCCAAATCAGCCCCAGCATTTT	CASTRQGPNQPQHF
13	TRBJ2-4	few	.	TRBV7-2	TGTGCCAGCAGCTTAGACGCCAAAAACATTCAGTACTTC	CASSLDAKNIQYF
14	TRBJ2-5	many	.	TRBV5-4	TGTGCCAGCAGCTTGGGTTCAGGAGCGGAGACCCAGTACTTC	CASSLGSGAETQYF
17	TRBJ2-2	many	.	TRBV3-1	TGTGCCAGCAGCCCCCTTTTCCGGGGGACGAACACCGGGGAGCTGTTTTTT	CASSPLFRGTNTGELFF
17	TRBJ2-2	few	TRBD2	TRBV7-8	TGTGCCAGCAGCTTAGCGGCGGGGGGCAGGGACACCGGGGAGCTGTTTTTT	CASSLAAGGRDTGELFF
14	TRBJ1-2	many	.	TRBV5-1	TGCGCCAGCAGCGATCAGGGCCCTCTCTATGGCTACACCTTC	CASSDQGPLYGYTF
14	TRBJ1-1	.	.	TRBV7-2	TGTGCCAGCAGCACACCACTCGGGCGTACTGAAGCTTTCTTT	CASSTPLGRTEAFF
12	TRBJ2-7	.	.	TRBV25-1	TGTGCCAGCAGTCCAGTGCAAGGCGAGCAGTACTTC	CASSPVQGEQYF
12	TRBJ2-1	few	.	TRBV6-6	TGTGCCAGCAGCGCCCAGGGCCATGAGCAGTTCTTC	CASSAQGHEQFF
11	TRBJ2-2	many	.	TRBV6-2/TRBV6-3	TGTGCCAGCGGGAACACCGGGGAGCTGTTTTTT	CASGNTGELFF
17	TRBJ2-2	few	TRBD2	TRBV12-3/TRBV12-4	TGTGCCAGCAGTTTAGCTAGCGGGGGGCCGAACACCGGGGAGCTGTTTTTT	CASSLASGGPNTGELFF
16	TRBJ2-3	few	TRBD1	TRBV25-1	TGTGCCAGCAGTGAACGGGCAGGGGGCTCAATAGATACGCAGTATTTT	CASSERAGGSIDTQYF
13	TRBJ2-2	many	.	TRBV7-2	TGTGCCAGCAGCCTCAATCGCGAGGGGGAGCTGTTTTTT	CASSLNREGELFF
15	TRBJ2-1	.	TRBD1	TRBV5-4	TGTGCCAGCAGACCGACAGGGGGCGCGGTGAATGAGCAGTTCTTC	CASRPTGGAVNEQFF
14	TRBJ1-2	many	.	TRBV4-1	TGCGCCAGCAGCCAAGGGGGACTGATATATGGCTACACCTTC	CASSQGGLIYGYTF
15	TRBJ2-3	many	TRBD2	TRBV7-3	TGTGCCAGCAGCTTAACGGGGGGGTTCGGAGATACGCAGTATTTT	CASSLTGGFGDTQYF
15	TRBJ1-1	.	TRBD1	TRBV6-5	TGTGCCAGCAGATCGGGACAGGGGGTGAACACTGAAGCTTTCTTT	CASRSGQGVNTEAFF
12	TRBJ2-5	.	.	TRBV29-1	TGCAGCGTTTTTACAGTCCAAGAGACCCAGTACTTC	CSVFTVQETQYF
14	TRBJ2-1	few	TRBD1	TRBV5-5	TGTGCCAGCAGCCCGCGGGACAGGAGACCTGAGCAGTTCTTC	CASSPRDRRPEQFF
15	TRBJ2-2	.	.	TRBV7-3	TGTGCCAGCAGCTTTCAGGGACTGAACACCGGGGAGCTGTTTTTT	CASSFQGLNTGELFF
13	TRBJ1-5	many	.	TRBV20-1	TGCAGTGCTAGACCGGGCCGGAGGCAGCCCCAGCATTTT	CSARPGRRQPQHF
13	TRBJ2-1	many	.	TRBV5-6	TGTGCCAGCAGCTTGCAGGGGTACAATGAGCAGTTCTTC	CASSLQGYNEQFF
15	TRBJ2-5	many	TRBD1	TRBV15	TGTGCCACCAGCAAGAGGACAGGGGGCGCAGAGACCCAGTACTTC	CATSKRTGGAETQYF
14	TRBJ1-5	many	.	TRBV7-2	TGTGCCAGCAGCCTAAGTGCGGGAGATCAGCCCCAGCATTTT	CASSLSAGDQPQHF
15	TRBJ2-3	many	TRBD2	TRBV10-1	TGCGCCAGCAGCTCCGGGACTAGCGGGGCCGATACGCAGTATTTT	CASSSGTSGADTQYF
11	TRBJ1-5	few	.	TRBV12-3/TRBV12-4	TGTGCCAGCAGCCGGGGCCCCGGGCCGCATTTT	CASSRGPGPHF
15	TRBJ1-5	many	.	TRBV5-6	TGTGCCAGCAGCTTGGGGCCGGGGGTTAATCAGCCCCAGCATTTT	CASSLGPGVNQPQHF